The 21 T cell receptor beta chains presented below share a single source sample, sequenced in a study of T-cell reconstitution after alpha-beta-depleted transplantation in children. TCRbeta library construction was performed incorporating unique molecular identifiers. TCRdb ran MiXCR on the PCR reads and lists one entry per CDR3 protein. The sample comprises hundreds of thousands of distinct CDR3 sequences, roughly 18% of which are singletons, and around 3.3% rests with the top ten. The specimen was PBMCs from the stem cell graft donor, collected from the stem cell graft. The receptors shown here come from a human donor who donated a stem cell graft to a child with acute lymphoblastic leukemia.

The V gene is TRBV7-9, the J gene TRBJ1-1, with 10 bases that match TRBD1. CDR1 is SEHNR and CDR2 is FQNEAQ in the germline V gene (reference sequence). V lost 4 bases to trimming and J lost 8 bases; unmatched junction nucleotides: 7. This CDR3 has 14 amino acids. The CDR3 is CASSSSTGGREAFF. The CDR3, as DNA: TGTGCCAGCAGCTCCTCGACAGGGGGCAGGGAAGCTTTCTTT. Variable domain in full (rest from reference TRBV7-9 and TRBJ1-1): DTGVSQNPRHKITKRGQNVTFRCDPISEHNRLYWYRQTLGQGPEFLTYFQNEAQLEKSRLLSDRFSAERPKGSFSTLEIQRTEQGDSAMYLCASSSSTGGREAFFGQGTRLTVV.

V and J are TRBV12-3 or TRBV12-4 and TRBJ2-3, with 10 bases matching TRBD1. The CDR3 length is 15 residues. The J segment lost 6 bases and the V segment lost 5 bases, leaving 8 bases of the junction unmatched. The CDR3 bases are TGTGCCAGCAGTCCACAGACAGGGGGCTTGGATACGCAGTATTTT. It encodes CASSPQTGGLDTQYF.

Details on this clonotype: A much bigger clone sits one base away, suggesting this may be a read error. CDR3 loop: CAISPLLAGPRRDNEQFF. CDR3 nucleotides: TGTGCCATCAGTCCCCTACTAGCGGGACCCCGTCGGGACAATGAGCAGTTCTTC. This chain connects TRBV10-3 to TRBJ2-1, with 10 bases that match TRBD2. Germline loops: CDR1 ENHRY, CDR2 SYGVKD. J was trimmed by 5 bases and V by 5 bases; bases with no gene match: 15. The CDR3 contains 18 residues.

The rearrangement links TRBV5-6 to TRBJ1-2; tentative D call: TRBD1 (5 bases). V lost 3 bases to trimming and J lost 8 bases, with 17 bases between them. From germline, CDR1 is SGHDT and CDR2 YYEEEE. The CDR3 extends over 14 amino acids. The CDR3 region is CASSWDDSVLGYTF. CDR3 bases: TGTGCCAGCAGCTGGGACGACAGTGTTCTGGGCTACACCTTC.

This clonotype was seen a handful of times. CDR3 sequence: CASSLIGEKLFF. As DNA, the CDR3 is TGTGCCAGCAGTTTAATCGGCGAAAAACTGTTTTTT. The gene calls are TRBV12-3 or TRBV12-4 and TRBJ1-4; no clear D. The CDR3 totals 12 residues. V dropped 2 bases and J dropped 8 bases, with 6 bases sitting between them.

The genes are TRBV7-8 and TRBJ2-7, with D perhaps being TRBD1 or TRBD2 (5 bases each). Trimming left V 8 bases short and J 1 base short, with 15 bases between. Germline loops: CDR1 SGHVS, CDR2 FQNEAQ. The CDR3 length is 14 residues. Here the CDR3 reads CASRAGAVSYEQYF. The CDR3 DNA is TGTGCCAGCCGGGCCGGGGCTGTATCCTACGAGCAGTACTTC.

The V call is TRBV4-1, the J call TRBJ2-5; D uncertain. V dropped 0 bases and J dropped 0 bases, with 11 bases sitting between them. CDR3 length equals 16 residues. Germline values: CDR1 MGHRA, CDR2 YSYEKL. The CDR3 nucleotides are TGCGCCAGCAGCCAAGAAGCACGCGAGAACCAAGAGACCCAGTACTTC. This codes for CASSQEARENQETQYF.

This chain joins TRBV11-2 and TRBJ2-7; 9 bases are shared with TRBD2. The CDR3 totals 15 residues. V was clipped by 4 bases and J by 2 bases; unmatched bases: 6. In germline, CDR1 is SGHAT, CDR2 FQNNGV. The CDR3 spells CASSSLAGVTYEQYF. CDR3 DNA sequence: TGTGCCAGCAGCTCATTAGCGGGAGTGACCTACGAGCAGTACTTC. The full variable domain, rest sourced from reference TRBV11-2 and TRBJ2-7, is EAGVAQSPRYKIIEKRQSVAFWCNPISGHATLYWYQQILGQGPKLLIQFQNNGVVDDSQLPKDRFSAERLKGVDSTLKIQPAKLEDSAVYLCASSSLAGVTYEQYFGPGTRLTVT.

The CDR3 here is CSARDFGETYEQYF. As DNA, the CDR3 is TGCAGTGCTAGAGATTTCGGGGAGACCTACGAGCAGTACTTC. The V call is TRBV20-1, the J call TRBJ2-7; TRBD2 might be the D (5 bases). Per germline, CDR1 DFQATT and CDR2 SNEGSKA (reference sequence). This CDR3 contains 14 residues. V was clipped by 0 bases and J by 2 bases, with 11 bases between them.

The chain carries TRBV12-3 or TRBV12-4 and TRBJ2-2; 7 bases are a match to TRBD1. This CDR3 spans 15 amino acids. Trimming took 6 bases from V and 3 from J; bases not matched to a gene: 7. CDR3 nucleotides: TGTGCCAGCAGGCTTCGACAGGGAGACACCGGGGAGCTGTTTTTT. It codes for CASRLRQGDTGELFF.

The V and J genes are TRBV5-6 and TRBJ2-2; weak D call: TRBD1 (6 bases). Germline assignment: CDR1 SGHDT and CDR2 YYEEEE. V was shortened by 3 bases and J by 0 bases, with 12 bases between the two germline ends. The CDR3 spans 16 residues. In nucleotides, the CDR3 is TGTGCCAGCAGCTCTCGACAGGATGCGAACACCGGGGAGCTGTTTTTT. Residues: CASSSRQDANTGELFF.

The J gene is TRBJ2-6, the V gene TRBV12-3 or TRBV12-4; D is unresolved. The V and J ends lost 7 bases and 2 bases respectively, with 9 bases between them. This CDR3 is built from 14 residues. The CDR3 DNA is TGTGCCAGCACCGAAGCTACTGGGGCCAACGTCCTGACTTTC. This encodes CASTEATGANVLTF.

The CDR3 spells CSVEGQLGEKLFF. The CDR3 DNA is TGCAGCGTTGAGGGACAGTTGGGTGAAAAACTGTTTTTT. The J gene is TRBJ1-4, the V gene TRBV29-1, with TRBD1 matching 7 bases. The length of the CDR3 is 13 residues. Looked up from germline, CDR1 is SQVTM and CDR2 is ANQGSEA. J gave up 7 bases and V 3 bases, and 5 bases lay outside the gene matches. The full variable domain, its missing parts supplied by reference TRBV29-1 and TRBJ1-4, is SAVISQKPSRDICQRGTSLTIQCQVDSQVTMMFWYRQQPGQSLTLIATANQGSEATYESGFVIDKFPISRPNLTFSTLTVSNMSPEDSSIYLCSVEGQLGEKLFFGSGTQLSVL.

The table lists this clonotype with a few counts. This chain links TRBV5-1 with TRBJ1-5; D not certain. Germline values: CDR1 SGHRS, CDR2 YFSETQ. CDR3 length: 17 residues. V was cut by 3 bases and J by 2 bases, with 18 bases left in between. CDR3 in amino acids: CASSSAPVGVGNQPQHF. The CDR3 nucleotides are TGCGCCAGCAGCTCAGCCCCGGTTGGTGTGGGCAATCAGCCCCAGCATTTT. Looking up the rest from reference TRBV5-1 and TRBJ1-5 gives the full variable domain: KAGVTQTPRYLIKTRGQQVTLSCSPISGHRSVSWYQQTPGQGLQFLFEYFSETQRNKGNFPGRFSGRQFSNSRSEMNVSTLELGDSALYLCASSSAPVGVGNQPQHFGDGTRLSIL.

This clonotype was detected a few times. DNA for the CDR3: TGTGCCAGCGCCTGGGGGGCAGCACCATCCCAAGAGACCCAGTACTTC. Its translation: CASAWGAAPSQETQYF. The gene calls are TRBV6-1 and TRBJ2-5; D may correspond to TRBD1 or TRBD2 (6 bases each). Germline lookup yields CDR1 MNHNS and CDR2 SASEGT. V lost 8 bases to trimming and J lost 1 base, with 20 bases between them. The CDR3 sequence is 16 residues long.

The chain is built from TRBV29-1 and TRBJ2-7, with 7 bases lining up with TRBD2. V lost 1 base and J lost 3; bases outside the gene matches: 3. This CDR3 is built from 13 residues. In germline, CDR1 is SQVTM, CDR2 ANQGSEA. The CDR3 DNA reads TGCAGCGTTGAAGGCCCTAGCGGCTACGAGCAGTACTTC. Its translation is CSVEGPSGYEQYF.

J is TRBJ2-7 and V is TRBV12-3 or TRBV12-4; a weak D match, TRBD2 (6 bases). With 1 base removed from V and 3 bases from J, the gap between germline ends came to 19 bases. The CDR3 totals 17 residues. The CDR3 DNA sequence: TGTGCCAGCAGTTTAGGTAGTGTGAGTCCCGGGGGCTACGAGCAGTACTTC. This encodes CASSLGSVSPGGYEQYF.

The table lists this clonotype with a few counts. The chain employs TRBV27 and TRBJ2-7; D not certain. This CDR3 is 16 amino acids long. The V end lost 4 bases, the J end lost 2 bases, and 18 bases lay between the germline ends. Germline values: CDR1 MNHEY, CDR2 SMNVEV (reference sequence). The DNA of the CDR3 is TGTGCCAGCAGTTCCCCTCCCCATTCTTTCCCCTACGAGCAGTACTTC. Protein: CASSSPPHSFPYEQYF.

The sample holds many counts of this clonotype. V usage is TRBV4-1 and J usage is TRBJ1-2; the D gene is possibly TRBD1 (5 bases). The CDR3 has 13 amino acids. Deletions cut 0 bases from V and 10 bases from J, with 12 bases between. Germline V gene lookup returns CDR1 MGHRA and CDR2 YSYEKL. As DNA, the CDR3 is TGCGCCAGCAGCCAAGATCCCGGGGGAGACTACACCTTC. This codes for CASSQDPGGDYTF.

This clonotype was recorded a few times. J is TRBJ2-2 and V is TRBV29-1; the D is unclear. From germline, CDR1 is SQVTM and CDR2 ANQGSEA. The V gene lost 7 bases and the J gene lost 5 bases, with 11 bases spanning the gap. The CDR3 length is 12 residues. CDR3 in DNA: TGCAGCGGAGTTTTGAGGACCGGGGAGCTGTTTTTT. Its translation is CSGVLRTGELFF.

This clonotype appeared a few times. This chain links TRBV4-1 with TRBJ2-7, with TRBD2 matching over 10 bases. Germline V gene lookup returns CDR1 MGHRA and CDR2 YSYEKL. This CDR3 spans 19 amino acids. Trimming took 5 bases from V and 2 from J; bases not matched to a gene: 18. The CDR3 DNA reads TGCGCCAGCAGCTCTTCCGGACTAGCGGAGTCAAGAAAACCCTACGAGCAGTACTTC. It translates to CASSSSGLAESRKPYEQYF.